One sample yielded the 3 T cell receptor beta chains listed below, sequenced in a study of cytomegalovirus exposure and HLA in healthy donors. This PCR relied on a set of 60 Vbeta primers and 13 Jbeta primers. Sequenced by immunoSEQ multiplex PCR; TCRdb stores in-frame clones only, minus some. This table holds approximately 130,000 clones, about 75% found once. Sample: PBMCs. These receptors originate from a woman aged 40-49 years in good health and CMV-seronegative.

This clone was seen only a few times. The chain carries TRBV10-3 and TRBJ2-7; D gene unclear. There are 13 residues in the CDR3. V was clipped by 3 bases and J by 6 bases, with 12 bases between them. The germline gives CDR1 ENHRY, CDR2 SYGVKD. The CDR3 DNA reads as TGTGCCATCAGTGATAGTTGGTCGATCGAGCAGTACTTC. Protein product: CAISDSWSIEQYF.

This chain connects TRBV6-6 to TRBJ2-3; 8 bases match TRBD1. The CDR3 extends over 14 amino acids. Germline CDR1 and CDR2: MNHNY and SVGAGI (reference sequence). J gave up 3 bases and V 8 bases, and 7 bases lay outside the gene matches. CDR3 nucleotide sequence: TGTGCCAGCTGGAGACAGGGGACGACAGATACGCAGTATTTT. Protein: CASWRQGTTDTQYF.

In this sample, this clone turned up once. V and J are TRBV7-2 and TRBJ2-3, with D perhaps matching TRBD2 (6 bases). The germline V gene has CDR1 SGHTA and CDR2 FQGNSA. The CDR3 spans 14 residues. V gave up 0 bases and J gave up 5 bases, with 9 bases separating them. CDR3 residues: CASSLAGEVDTQYF. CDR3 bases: TGTGCCAGCAGCTTAGCAGGGGAGGTAGATACGCAGTATTTT. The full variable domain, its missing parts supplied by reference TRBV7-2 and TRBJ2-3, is GAGVSQSPSNKVTEKGKDVELRCDPISGHTALYWYRQSLGQGLEFLIYFQGNSAPDKSGLPSDRFSAERTGGSVSTLTIQRTQQEDSAVYLCASSLAGEVDTQYFGPGTRLTVL.